The 2 T cell receptor beta chains below come from one sample, sequenced in a study of monozygotic twins with inflammatory bowel disease. TCRdb re-called the 5' RACE reads; every CDR3 protein appears as one record, without DNA. The sample data list hundreds of thousands of distinct CDR3 sequences. Specimen: blood. These receptors all come from a human donor with ulcerative colitis or Crohn's disease, or a healthy co-twin of an affected twin (not recorded which).

This chain joins TRBV6-5 and TRBJ2-1; the TRBD1 assignment by TCRdb is unverifiable without DNA. Germline V gene data show CDR1 as MNHEY and CDR2 as SVGAGI. CDR3 length: 16 residues. CDR3: CASSWAGGALYNEQFF.

This chain links TRBV7-8 with TRBJ2-2; TCRdb reports TRBD2, a call that lacks DNA to check it against. The CDR3 spans 16 residues. Germline V gene data show CDR1 as SGHVS and CDR2 as FQNEAQ. This CDR3 is CAGSPRTSGIFGELFF.